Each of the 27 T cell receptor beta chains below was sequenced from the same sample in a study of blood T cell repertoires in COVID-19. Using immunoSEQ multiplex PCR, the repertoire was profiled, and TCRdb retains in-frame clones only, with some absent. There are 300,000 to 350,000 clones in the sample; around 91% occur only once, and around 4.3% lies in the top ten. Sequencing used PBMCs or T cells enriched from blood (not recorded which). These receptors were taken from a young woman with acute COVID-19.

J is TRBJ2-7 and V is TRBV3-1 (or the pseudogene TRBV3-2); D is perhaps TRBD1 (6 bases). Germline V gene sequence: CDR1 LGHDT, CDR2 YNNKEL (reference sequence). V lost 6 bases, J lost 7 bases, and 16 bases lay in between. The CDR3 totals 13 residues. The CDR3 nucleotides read TGTGCCAGCAGGGGTTCGGGTAGGGGGGAGCAGTACTTC. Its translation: CASRGSGRGEQYF.

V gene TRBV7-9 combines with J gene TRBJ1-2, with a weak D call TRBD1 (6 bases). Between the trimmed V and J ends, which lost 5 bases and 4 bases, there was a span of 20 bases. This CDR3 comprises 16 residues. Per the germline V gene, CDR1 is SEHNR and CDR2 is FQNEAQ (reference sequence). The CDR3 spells CASSDRDAQGFYGYTF. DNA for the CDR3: TGTGCCAGCAGCGACCGAGACGCACAGGGTTTCTATGGCTACACCTTC. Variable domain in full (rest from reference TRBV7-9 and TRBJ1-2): DTGVSQNPRHKITKRGQNVTFRCDPISEHNRLYWYRQTLGQGPEFLTYFQNEAQLEKSRLLSDRFSAERPKGSFSTLEIQRTEQGDSAMYLCASSDRDAQGFYGYTFGSGTRLTVV.

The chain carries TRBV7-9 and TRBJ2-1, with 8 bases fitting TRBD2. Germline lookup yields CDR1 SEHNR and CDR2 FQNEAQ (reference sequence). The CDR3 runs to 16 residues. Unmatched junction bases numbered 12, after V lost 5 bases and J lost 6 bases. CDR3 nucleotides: TGTGCCAGCAGCCGACGTGAGACTAGCGCTTCCAATGAGCAGTTCTTC. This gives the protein CASSRRETSASNEQFF.

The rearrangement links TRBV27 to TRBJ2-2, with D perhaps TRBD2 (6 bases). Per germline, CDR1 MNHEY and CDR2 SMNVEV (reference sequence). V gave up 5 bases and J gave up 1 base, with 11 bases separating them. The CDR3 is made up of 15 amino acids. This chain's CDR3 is CASSPRGRNTGELFF. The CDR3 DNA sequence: TGTGCCAGCAGTCCCCGGGGGAGGAACACCGGGGAGCTGTTTTTT.

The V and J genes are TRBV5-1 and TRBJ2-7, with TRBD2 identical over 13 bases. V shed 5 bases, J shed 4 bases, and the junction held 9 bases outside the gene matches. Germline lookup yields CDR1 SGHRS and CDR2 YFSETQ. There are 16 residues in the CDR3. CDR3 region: CASRSGLAGVRYEQYF. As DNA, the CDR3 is TGCGCCAGCAGGTCAGGACTAGCGGGAGTACGTTACGAGCAGTACTTC.

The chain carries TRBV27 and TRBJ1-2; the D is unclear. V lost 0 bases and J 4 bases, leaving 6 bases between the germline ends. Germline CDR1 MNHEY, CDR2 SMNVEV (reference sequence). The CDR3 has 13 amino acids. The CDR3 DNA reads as TGTGCCAGCAGTTTATCCCCTTTCTATGGCTACACCTTC. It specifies CASSLSPFYGYTF.

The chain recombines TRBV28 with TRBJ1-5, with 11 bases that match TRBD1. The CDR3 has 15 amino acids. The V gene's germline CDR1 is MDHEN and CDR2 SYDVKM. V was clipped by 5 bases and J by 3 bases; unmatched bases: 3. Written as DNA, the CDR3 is TGTGCCAGCAGTCGGGACAGGGGGTACAATCAGCCCCAGCATTTT. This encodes CASSRDRGYNQPQHF.

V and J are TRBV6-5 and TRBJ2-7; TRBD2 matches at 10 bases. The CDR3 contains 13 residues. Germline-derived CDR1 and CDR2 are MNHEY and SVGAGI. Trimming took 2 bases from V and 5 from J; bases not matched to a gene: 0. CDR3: CASSYGTSDEQYF. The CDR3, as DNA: TGTGCCAGCAGTTACGGGACTAGCGACGAGCAGTACTTC.

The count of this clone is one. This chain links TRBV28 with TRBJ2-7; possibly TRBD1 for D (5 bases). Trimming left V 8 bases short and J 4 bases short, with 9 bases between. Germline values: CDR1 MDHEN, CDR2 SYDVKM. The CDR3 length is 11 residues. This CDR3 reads CASSTGYEQYF. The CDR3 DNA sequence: TGTGCCAGCTCTACAGGTTACGAGCAGTACTTC.

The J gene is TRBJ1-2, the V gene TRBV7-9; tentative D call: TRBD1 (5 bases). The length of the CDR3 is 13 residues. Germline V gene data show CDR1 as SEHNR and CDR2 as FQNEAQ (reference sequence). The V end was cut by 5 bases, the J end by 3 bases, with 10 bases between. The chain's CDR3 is CASSHDRDYGYTF. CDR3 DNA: TGTGCCAGCAGCCACGACAGAGACTATGGCTACACCTTC. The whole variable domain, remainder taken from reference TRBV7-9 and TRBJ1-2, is DTGVSQNPRHKITKRGQNVTFRCDPISEHNRLYWYRQTLGQGPEFLTYFQNEAQLEKSRLLSDRFSAERPKGSFSTLEIQRTEQGDSAMYLCASSHDRDYGYTFGSGTRLTVV.

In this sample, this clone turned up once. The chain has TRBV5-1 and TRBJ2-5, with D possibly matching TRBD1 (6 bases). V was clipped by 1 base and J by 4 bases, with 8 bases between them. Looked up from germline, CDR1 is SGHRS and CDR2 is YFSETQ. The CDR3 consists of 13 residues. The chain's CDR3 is CASSLRGGETQYF. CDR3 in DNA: TGCGCCAGCAGCTTGCGAGGGGGAGAGACCCAGTACTTC.

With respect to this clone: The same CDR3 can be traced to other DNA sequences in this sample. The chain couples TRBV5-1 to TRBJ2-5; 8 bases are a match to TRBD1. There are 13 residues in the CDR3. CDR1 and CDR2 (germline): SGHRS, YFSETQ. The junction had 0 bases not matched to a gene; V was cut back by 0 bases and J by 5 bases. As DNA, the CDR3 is TGCGCCAGCAGCTTGGGACAGGGGGAGACCCAGTACTTC. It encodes CASSLGQGETQYF.

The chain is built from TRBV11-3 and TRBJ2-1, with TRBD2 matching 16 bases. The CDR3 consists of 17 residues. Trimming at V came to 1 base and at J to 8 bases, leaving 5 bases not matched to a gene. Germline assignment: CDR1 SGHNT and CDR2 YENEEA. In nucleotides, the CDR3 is TGTGCCAGCAGCTTAGGTCAGGGACTAGCGGGAGGGGATGAGCAGTTCTTC. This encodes CASSLGQGLAGGDEQFF.

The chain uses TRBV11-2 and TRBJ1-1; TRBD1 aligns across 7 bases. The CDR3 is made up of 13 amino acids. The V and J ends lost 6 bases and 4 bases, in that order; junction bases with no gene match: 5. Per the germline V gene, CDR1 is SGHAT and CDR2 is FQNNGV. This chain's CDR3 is CASSQTGATEAFF. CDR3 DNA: TGTGCCAGCAGTCAAACAGGGGCCACTGAAGCTTTCTTT.

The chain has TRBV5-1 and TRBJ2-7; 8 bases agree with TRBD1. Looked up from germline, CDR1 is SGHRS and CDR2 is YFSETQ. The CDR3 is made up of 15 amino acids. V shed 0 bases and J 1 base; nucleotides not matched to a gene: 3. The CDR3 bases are TGCGCCAGCAGCTTGGGACAGGGGTTTTCCTACGAGCAGTACTTC. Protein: CASSLGQGFSYEQYF.

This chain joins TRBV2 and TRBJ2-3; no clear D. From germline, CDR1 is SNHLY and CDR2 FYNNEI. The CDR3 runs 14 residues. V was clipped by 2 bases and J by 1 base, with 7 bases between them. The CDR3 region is CASSERQGTDTQYF. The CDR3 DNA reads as TGTGCCAGCAGTGAACGTCAGGGCACAGATACGCAGTATTTT.

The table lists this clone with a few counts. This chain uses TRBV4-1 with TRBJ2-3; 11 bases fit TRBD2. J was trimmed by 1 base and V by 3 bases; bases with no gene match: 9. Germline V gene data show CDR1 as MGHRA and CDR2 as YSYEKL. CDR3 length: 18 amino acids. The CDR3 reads CASSQRLAGPPGTDTQYF. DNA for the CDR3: TGCGCCAGCAGCCAGAGACTAGCGGGACCCCCTGGCACAGATACGCAGTATTTT.

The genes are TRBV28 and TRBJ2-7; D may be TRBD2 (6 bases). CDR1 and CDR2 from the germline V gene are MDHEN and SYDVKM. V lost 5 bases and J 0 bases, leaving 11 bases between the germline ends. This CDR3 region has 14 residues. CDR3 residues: CASSKYSGSYEQYF. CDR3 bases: TGTGCCAGCAGTAAATATAGCGGCTCCTACGAGCAGTACTTC.

CDR3 nucleotide sequence: TGTGCCAGCAGCTTGGTATTAGGGGCTCTGCCCTCCTACGAGCAGTACTTC. Residues: CASSLVLGALPSYEQYF. The chain is built from TRBV5-8 and TRBJ2-7; D possibly corresponds to TRBD1 (5 bases). V was cut by 0 bases and J by 0 bases, with 16 bases left in between. The CDR3 has 17 residues. Germline V gene lookup returns CDR1 SGHTS and CDR2 YDEGEE. Complete variable domain (other parts from reference TRBV5-8 and TRBJ2-7): EAGVTQSPTHLIKTRGQQATLRCSPISGHTSVYWYQQALGLGLQFLLWYDEGEERNRGNFPPRFSGRQFPNYSSELNVNALELEDSALYLCASSLVLGALPSYEQYFGPGTRLTVT.

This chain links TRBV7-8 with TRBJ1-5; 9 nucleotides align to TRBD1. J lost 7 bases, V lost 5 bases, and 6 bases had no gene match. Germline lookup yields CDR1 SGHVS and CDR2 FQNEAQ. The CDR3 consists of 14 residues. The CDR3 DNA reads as TGTGCCAGCAGCGTAGGGACAGGGTGGCAGCCCCAGCATTTT. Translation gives CASSVGTGWQPQHF.

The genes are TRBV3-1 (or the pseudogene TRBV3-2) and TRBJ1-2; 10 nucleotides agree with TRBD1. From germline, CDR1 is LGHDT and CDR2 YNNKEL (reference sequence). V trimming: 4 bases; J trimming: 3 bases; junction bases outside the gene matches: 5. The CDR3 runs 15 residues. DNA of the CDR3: TGTGCCAGCAGCCCTCGACAGGGGGCGGACTATGGCTACACCTTC. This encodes CASSPRQGADYGYTF.

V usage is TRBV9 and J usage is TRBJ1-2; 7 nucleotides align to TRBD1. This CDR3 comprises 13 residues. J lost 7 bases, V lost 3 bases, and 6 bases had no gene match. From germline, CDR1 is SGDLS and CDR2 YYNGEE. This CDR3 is CASSARGPLGYTF. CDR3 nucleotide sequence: TGTGCCAGCAGCGCGAGGGGGCCCCTTGGCTACACCTTC.

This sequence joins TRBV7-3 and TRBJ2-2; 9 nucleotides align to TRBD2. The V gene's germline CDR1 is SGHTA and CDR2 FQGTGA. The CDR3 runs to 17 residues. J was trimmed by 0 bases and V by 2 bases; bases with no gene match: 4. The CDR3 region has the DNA TGTGCCAGCAGCTTACTAGCGGGAAAATCGAACACCGGGGAGCTGTTTTTT. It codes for CASSLLAGKSNTGELFF.

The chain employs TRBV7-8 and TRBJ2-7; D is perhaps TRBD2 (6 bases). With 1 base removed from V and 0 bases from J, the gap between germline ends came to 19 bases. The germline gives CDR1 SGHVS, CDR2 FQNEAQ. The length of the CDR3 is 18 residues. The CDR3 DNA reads TGTGCCAGCAGCTTAGATAATAGTAAGCGGGCAGGCTCCTACGAGCAGTACTTC. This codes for CASSLDNSKRAGSYEQYF. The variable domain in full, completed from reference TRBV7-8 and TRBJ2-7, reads GAGVSQSPRYKVAKRGQDVALRCDPISGHVSLFWYQQALGQGPEFLTYFQNEAQLDKSGLPSDRFFAERPEGSVSTLKIQRTQQEDSAVYLCASSLDNSKRAGSYEQYFGPGTRLTVT.

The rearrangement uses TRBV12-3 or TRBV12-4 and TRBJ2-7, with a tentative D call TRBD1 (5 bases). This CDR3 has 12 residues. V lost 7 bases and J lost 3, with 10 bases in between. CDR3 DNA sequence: TGTGCCAGCAAAGGGGAAAACTACGAGCAGTACTTC. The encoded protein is CASKGENYEQYF.

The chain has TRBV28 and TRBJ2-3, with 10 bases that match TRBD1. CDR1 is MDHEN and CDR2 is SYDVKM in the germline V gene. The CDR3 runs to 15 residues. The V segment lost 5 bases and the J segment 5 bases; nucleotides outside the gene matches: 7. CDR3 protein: CASSLRQGAGDTQYF. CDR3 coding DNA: TGTGCCAGCAGTCTCCGACAGGGGGCTGGAGATACGCAGTATTTT.

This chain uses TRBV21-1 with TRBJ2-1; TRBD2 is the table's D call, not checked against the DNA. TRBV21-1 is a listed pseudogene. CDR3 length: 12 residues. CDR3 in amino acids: CATRISHNEQFF. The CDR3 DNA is TGTGCCACCCGTATCTCCCACAATGAGCAGTTCTTC.